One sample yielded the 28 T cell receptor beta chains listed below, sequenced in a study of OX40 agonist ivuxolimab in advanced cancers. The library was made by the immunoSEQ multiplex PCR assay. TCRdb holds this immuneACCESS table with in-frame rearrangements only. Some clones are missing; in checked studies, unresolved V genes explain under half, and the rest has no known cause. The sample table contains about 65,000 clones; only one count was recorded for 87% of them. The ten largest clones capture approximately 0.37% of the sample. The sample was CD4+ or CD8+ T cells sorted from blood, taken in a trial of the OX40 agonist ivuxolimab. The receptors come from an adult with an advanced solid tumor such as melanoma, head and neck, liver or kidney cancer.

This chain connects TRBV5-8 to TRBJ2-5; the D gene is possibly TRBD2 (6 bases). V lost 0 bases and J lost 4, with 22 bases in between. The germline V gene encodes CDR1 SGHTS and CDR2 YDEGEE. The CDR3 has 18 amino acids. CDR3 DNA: TGTGCCAGCAGCTTGGCCGTCGGTGCCGGGGGAAGGTTAGAGACCCAGTACTTC. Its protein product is CASSLAVGAGGRLETQYF.

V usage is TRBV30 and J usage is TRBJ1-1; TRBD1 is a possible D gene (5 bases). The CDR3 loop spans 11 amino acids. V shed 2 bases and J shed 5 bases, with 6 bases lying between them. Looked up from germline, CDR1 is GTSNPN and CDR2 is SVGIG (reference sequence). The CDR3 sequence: CAWSQGTEAFF. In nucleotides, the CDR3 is TGTGCCTGGAGTCAGGGAACTGAAGCTTTCTTT.

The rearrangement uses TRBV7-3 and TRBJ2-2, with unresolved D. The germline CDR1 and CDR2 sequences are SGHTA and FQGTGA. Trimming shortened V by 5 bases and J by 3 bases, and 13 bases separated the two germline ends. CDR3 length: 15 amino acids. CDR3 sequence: CASSRSAVDTGELFF. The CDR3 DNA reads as TGTGCCAGCAGCCGCTCGGCGGTTGACACCGGGGAGCTGTTTTTT.

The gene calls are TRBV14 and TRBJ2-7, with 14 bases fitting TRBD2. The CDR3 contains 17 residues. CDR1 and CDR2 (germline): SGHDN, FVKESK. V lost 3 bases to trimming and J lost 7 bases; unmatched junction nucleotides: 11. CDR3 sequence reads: CASSQVPRLAGGREQYF. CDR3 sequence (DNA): TGTGCCAGCAGCCAGGTCCCCCGACTAGCGGGGGGGCGGGAGCAGTACTTC.

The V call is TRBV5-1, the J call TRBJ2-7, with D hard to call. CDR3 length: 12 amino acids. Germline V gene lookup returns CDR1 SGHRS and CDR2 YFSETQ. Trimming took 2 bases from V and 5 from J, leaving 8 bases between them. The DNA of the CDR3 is TGCGCCAGCAGCTTTGACCAGGACGAGCAGTACTTC. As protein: CASSFDQDEQYF.

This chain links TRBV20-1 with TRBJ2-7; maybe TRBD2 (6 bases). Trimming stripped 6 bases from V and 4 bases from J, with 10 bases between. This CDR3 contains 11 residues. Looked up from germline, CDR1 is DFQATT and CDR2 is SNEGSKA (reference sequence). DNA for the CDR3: TGCAGTGCGGGAGGCCCTTACGAGCAGTACTTC. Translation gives CSAGGPYEQYF.

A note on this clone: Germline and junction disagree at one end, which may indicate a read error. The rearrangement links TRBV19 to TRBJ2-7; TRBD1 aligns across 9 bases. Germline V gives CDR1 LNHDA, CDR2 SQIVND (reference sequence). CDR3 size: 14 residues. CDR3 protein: CASSPGTGTHEQHF. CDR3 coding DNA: TGCGCCAGTTCCCCCGGGACAGGGACCCACGAGCAGCACTTC.

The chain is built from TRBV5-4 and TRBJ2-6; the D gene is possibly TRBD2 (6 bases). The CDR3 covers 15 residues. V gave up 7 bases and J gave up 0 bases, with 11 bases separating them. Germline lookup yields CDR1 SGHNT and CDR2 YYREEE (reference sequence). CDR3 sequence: CASGPGGSGANVLTF. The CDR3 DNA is TGTGCCAGCGGACCCGGGGGCTCTGGGGCCAACGTCCTGACTTTC.

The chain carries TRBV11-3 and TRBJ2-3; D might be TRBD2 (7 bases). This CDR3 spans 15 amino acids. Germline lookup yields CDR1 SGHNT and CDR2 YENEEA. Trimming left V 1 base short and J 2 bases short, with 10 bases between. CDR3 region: CASSLGRGPTDTQYF. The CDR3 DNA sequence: TGTGCCAGCAGCTTAGGGCGGGGGCCCACAGATACGCAGTATTTT. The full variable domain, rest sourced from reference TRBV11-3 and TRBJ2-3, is EAGVVQSPRYKIIEKKQPVAFWCNPISGHNTLYWYLQNLGQGPELLIRYENEEAVDDSQLPKDRFSAERLKGVDSTLKIQPAELGDSAVYLCASSLGRGPTDTQYFGPGTRLTVL.

CDR3 sequence reads: CASSSGQTMNTEAFF. The CDR3 coding sequence is TGTGCCAGCAGCTCCGGACAAACCATGAACACTGAAGCTTTCTTT. V gene TRBV11-2 combines with J gene TRBJ1-1, with D possibly TRBD1 on 5 matching bases. The CDR3 has 15 amino acids. Trimming took off 4 bases at V and 0 bases at J, with 12 bases between the two ends. From germline, CDR1 is SGHAT and CDR2 FQNNGV.

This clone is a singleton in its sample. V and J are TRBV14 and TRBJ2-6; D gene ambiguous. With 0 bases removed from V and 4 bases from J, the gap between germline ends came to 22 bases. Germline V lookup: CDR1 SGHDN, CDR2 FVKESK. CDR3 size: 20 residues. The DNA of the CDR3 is TGTGCCAGCAGCCAAGATCTGTTTAGGTTTTCGGCCTCCGGGGCCAACGTCCTGACTTTC. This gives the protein CASSQDLFRFSASGANVLTF.

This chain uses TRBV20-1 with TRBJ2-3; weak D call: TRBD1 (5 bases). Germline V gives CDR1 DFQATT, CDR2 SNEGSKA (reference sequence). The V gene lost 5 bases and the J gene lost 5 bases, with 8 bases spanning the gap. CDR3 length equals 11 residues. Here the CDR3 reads CSARTGDTQYF. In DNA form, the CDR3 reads TGCAGTGCTCGAACAGGAGATACGCAGTATTTT.

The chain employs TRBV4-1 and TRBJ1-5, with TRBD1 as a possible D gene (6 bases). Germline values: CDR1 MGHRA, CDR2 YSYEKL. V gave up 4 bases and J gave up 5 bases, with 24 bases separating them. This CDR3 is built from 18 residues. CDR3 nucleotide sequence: TGCGCCAGCAGCCCAGGCCCCGCGAGGGGGGCGAGCGATCAGCCCCAGCATTTT. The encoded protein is CASSPGPARGASDQPQHF.

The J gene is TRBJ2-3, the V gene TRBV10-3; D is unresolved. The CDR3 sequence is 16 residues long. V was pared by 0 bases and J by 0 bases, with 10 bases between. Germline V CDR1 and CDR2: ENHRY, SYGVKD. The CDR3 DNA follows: TGTGCCATCAGTGAGTCACTCGTACAAAGCACAGATACGCAGTATTTT. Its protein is CAISESLVQSTDTQYF.

CDR3 sequence (DNA): TGCGCCAGCAGCCAAGCCCGACTAGCGGGGGGGCAAGAGACCCAGTACTTC. Its protein is CASSQARLAGGQETQYF. The V and J genes are TRBV4-3 and TRBJ2-5; 14 positions agree with TRBD2. The CDR3 is made up of 17 amino acids. J gave up 2 bases and V 1 base, and 3 bases lay outside the gene matches. The germline V gene has CDR1 LGHNA and CDR2 YSLEER.

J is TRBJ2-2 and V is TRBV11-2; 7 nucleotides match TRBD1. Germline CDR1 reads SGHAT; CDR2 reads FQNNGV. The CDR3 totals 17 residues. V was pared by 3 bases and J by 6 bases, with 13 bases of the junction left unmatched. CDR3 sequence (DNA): TGTGCCAGCAGCTTCACTTTTGGTCGGCAGGGGGCCGGGGAGCTGTTTTTT. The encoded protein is CASSFTFGRQGAGELFF.

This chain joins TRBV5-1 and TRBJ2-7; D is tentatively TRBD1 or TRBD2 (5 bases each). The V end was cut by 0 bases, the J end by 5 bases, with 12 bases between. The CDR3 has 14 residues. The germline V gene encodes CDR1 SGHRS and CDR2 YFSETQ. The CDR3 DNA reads TGCGCCAGCAGCTTGGAGTGGGGGACCGACGAGCAGTACTTC. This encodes CASSLEWGTDEQYF. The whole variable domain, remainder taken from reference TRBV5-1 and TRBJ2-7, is KAGVTQTPRYLIKTRGQQVTLSCSPISGHRSVSWYQQTPGQGLQFLFEYFSETQRNKGNFPGRFSGRQFSNSRSEMNVSTLELGDSALYLCASSLEWGTDEQYFGPGTRLTVT.

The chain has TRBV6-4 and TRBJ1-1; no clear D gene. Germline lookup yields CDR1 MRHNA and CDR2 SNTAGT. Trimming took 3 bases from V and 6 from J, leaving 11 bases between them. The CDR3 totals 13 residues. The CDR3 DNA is TGTGCCAGCAGTGATACGGTACACGCTGAAGCTTTCTTT. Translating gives CASSDTVHAEAFF.

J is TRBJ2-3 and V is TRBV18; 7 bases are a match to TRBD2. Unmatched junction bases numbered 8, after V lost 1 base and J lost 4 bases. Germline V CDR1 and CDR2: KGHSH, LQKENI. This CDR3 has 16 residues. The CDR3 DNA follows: TGTGCCAGCTCACCACGTAGCGGGTTTAGGGCAGATACGCAGTATTTT. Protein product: CASSPRSGFRADTQYF.

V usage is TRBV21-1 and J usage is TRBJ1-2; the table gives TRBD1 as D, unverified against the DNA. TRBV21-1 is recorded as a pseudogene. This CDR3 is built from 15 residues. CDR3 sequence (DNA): TGTGCCAGCAGCGCGTCGGACAGGGGGCAGCGGGGCTACACCTTC. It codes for CASSASDRGQRGYTF.

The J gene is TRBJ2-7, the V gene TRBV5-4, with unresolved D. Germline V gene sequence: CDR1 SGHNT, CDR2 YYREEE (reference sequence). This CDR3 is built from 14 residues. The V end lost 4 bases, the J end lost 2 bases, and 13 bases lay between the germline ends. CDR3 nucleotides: TGTGCCAGCAGCGTATTTACTGATACCTACGAGCAGTACTTC. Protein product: CASSVFTDTYEQYF.

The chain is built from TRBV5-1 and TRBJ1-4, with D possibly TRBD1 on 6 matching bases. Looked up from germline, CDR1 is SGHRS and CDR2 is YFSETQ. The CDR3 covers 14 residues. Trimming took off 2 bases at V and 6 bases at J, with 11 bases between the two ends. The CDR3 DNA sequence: TGCGCCAGCAGCTTTACAGGGAGGGATGAAAAACTGTTTTTT. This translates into CASSFTGRDEKLFF. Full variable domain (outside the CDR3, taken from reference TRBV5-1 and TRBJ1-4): KAGVTQTPRYLIKTRGQQVTLSCSPISGHRSVSWYQQTPGQGLQFLFEYFSETQRNKGNFPGRFSGRQFSNSRSEMNVSTLELGDSALYLCASSFTGRDEKLFFGSGTQLSVL.

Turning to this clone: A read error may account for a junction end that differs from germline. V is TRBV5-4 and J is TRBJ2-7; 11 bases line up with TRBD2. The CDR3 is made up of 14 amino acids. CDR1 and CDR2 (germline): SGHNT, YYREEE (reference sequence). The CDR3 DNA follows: TGTGCCAGCAGCTCGGGACTAGCGGTCTACAAGCAGTACTTC. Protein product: CASSSGLAVYKQYF.

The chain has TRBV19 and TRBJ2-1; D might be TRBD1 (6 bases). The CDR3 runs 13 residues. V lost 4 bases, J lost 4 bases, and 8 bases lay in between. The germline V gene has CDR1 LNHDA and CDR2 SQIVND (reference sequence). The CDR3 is CASSTDSYNEQFF. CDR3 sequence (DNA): TGTGCCAGTAGTACGGACAGTTACAATGAGCAGTTCTTC. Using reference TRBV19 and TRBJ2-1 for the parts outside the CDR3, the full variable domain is DGGITQSPKYLFRKEGQNVTLSCEQNLNHDAMYWYRQDPGQGLRLIYYSQIVNDFQKGDIAEGYSVSREKKESFPLTVTSAQKNPTAFYLCASSTDSYNEQFFGPGTRLTVL.

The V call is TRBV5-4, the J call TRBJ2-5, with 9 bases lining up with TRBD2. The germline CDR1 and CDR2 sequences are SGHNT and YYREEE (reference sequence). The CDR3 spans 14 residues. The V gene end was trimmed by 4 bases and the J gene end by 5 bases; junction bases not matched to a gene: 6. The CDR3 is CASSPAGGRETQYF. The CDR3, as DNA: TGTGCCAGCAGCCCGGCGGGGGGGCGGGAGACCCAGTACTTC.

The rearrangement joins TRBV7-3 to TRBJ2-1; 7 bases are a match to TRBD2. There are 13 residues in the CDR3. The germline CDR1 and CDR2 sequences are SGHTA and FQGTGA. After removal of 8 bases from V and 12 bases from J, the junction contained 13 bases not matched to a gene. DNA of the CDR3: TGTGCCAGCGCGGGGGATTCTACAATGAGGCAGTTCTTC. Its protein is CASAGDSTMRQFF. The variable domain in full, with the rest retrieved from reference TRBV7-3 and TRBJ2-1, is GAGVSQTPSNKVTEKGKYVELRCDPISGHTALYWYRQSLGQGPEFLIYFQGTGAADDSGLPNDRFFAVRPEGSVSTLKIQRTERGDSAVYLCASAGDSTMRQFFGPGTRLTVL.

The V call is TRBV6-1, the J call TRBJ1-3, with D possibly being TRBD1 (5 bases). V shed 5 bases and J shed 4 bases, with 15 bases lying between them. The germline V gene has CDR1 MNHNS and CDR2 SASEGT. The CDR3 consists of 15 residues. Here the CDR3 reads CASSPPGRGGNTIYF. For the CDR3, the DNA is TGTGCCAGCAGTCCGCCGGGGAGGGGAGGAAACACCATATATTTT.

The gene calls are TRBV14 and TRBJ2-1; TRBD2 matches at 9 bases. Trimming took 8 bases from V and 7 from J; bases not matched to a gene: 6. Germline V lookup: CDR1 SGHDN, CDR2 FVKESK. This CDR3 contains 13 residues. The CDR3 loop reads CASGLAGTNEQFF. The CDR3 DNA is TGTGCCAGCGGGCTAGCGGGGACTAATGAGCAGTTCTTC.